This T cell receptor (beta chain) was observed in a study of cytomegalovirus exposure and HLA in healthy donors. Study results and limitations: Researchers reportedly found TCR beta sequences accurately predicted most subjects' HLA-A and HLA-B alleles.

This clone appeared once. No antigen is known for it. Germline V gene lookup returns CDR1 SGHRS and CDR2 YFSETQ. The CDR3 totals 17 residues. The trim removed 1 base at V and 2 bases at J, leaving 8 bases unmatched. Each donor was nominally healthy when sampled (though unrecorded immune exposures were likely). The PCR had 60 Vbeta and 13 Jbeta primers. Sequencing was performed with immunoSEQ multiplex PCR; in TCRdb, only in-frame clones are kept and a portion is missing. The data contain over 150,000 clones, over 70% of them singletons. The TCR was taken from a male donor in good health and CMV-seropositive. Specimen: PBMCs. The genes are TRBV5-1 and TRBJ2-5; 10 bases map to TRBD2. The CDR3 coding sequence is TGCGCCAGCAGCTTGAGGCTAGCGGGGGCCATACAAGAGACCCAGTACTTC. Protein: CASSLRLAGAIQETQYF.